These T cell receptor beta chains were read from a single sample in a study of regulatory T cells in long-lasting Graves disease. Each CDR3 protein gets one entry after TCRdb re-called the multiplex PCR reads with MiXCR. The sample shows hundreds of thousands of distinct CDR3 sequences, approximately 12% of them seen only once. This same sample was also taken into another study, of T cells in Graves' hyperthyroidism and ophthalmopathy.

The source material was peripheral blood mononuclear cells (PBMCs), sampled at new diagnosis, from a patient treated with antithyroid drugs. Receptors were obtained from a man younger than 45 with Graves disease. CDR3s include the opening cysteine and the closing phenylalanine or tryptophan. A D gene is named only where the DNA matches it firmly. Part of the rows lack a size; the others show once, few, many or a class for expanded clones.

j_call | v_call | clone_size | d_call | cdr3_nt | cdr3_aa
TRBJ2-5 | TRBV20-1 | many | NA | TGCAGTGCTAGTGGCCGAATCCTATCGGAGACCCAGTACTTC | CSASGRILSETQYF
TRBJ2-3 | TRBV12-3/TRBV12-4 | many | NA | TGTGCCAGCAGCCCCGGCCCTCTCGATACGCAGTATTTT | CASSPGPLDTQYF
TRBJ2-1 | TRBV20-1 | few | NA | TGCAGTGCCCGGGTTATCAGGGGTCATTCCCAATACAATGAGCAGTTCTTC | CSARVIRGHSQYNEQFF
TRBJ2-1 | TRBV5-5 | many | TRBD1 | TGTGCCAGCCTCAGGGGGACACACAATGAGCAGTTCTTC | CASLRGTHNEQFF
TRBJ2-1 | TRBV7-9 | many | TRBD2 | TGTGCCAGCGCCAAGCGGGAGACCTTCTACAATGAGCAGTTCTTC | CASAKRETFYNEQFF
TRBJ2-7 | TRBV20-1 | many | NA | TGCAGTGCCATAAGGACAGCCCGCTCCTACGAGCAGTACTTC | CSAIRTARSYEQYF
TRBJ1-5 | TRBV19 | many | NA | TGTGCCAGTAGTATGTCGGTCGGGAGCAATCAGCCCCAGCATTTT | CASSMSVGSNQPQHF
TRBJ2-3 | TRBV6-1 | NA | NA | TGTGCCAGCAGTGAACGAGGGGACACAGATACGCAGTATTTT | CASSERGDTDTQYF
TRBJ1-6 | TRBV2 | many | NA | TGTGCCAGCGACCAAAATCTCCAGGGGCCCCTCCACTTT | CASDQNLQGPLHF
TRBJ1-2 | TRBV9 | NA | NA | TGTGCCAGCAGCCCGGGGGGCGCGTTTCAAGGCTACACCTTC | CASSPGGAFQGYTF
TRBJ2-1 | TRBV27 | many | NA | TGTGCCACTTCACTGCCGGGCGTGGGGCAGTTCTTC | CATSLPGVGQFF
TRBJ2-3 | TRBV5-1 | many | TRBD2 | TGCGCCAGCAGCCAACTTACCTCTAGCGGGAGTAGTCCAGATACGCAGTATTTT | CASSQLTSSGSSPDTQYF
TRBJ1-3 | TRBV2 | many | TRBD1 | TGTGCCAGCGGACAACAGGGGGGAGGAAACACCATATATTTT | CASGQQGGGNTIYF
TRBJ2-1 | TRBV18 | many | TRBD1 | TGTGCCAGCTCACCGGGGACAGGTTACAATGAGCAGTTCTTC | CASSPGTGYNEQFF
TRBJ2-7 | TRBV6-1 | few | NA | TGTGCCAGCAAGGGTCCGTCCTACGAGCAGTACTTC | CASKGPSYEQYF
TRBJ1-3 | TRBV9 | few | NA | TGTGCCAGCAGTGGACAGCTCTCTGGAAACACCATATATTTT | CASSGQLSGNTIYF
TRBJ2-7 | TRBV20-1 | many | NA | TGCAGTGCTAGGTTTGGGGGCAGGGGTACCTACGAGCAGTACTTC | CSARFGGRGTYEQYF
TRBJ2-3 | TRBV4-1 | NA | NA | TGCGCCAGCAGCCGTGGAGAGGACACAGATACGCAGTATTTT | CASSRGEDTDTQYF
TRBJ2-1 | TRBV10-3 | many | NA | TGTGCCATCAGTGAGTCGCCAACGGTCTCCTACAATGAGCAGTTCTTC | CAISESPTVSYNEQFF
TRBJ1-1 | TRBV5-1 | NA | NA | TGCGCCAGCAGCTTGGGAGGGGGGGGAAGGACTGAAGCTTTCTTT | CASSLGGGGRTEAFF
TRBJ2-5 | TRBV19 | many | TRBD2 | TGTGCCAGTAGTATGGGTAGCGGGGGCGCCGAAGAGACCCAGTACTTC | CASSMGSGGAEETQYF
TRBJ2-7 | TRBV7-9 | many | NA | TGTGCCAGCAGCCAAGCCGGATCGAACCCTTACGAGCAGTACTTC | CASSQAGSNPYEQYF
TRBJ2-2 | TRBV11-2 | NA | NA | TGTGCCAGCAGCCCCCTCTCTGGGGTGAACACCGGGGAGCTGTTTTTT | CASSPLSGVNTGELFF
TRBJ2-1 | TRBV19 | NA | TRBD1 | TGTGCCAGTAGTATAGGACAGGGGGCGGGTGAGCAGTTCTTC | CASSIGQGAGEQFF
TRBJ2-5 | TRBV5-4 | few | NA | TGTGCCAGCAGCGGCGGGACCCACGGCGAGACCCAGTACTTC | CASSGGTHGETQYF
TRBJ2-3 | TRBV27 | many | TRBD2 | TGTGCCAGCAGCCCACTAGCGGGAGGATCCGATACGCAGTATTTT | CASSPLAGGSDTQYF
TRBJ1-2 | TRBV2 | many | TRBD1 | TGTGCCAGCAGTGCTACAGGGGACAGAACCAATGGCTACACCTTC | CASSATGDRTNGYTF
TRBJ2-3 | TRBV20-1 | many | NA | TGCAGTGCTGAAGTTAGTGGAGATACGCAGTATTTT | CSAEVSGDTQYF
TRBJ2-1 | TRBV20-1 | many | NA | TGCAGTGCTAGAATCCTGATTAGCGGTGAGCAGTTCTTC | CSARILISGEQFF
TRBJ2-1 | TRBV7-2 | NA | TRBD2 | TGTGCCAGCAGCTTAATGGTAGCGGGAGTCGGTGAGCAGTTCTTC | CASSLMVAGVGEQFF
TRBJ2-7 | TRBV6-1 | NA | TRBD1 | TGTGCCAGCACCACAACACGACAGGGGACCTACGAGCAGTACTTC | CASTTTRQGTYEQYF
TRBJ1-2 | TRBV20-1 | few | TRBD1 | TGCAGTGCTAGGCACTCCGGACAGGGCCACTATGGCTACACCTTC | CSARHSGQGHYGYTF
TRBJ2-5 | TRBV9 | many | NA | TGTGCCAGGACTGTTAGGACCCAGTACTTC | CARTVRTQYF